The T cell receptor (beta chain) described here comes from a study of T cell responses to AZD1222 COVID-19 vaccine. With regard to this clone: Its antigen is still unknown.

Study observations and caveats: Regions 160-218 and 743-854 held dominance among vaccine-associated CD4 TCRs, which spanned spike. At baseline, just five to seven AZD1222 recipients tested seropositive.

The table came from immunoSEQ multiplex PCR; TCRdb's copy has only in-frame clones and leaves some out. The profile covers roughly 150,000 clones, with 91% appearing a single time and under 5.5% taken by the ten largest. This CDR3 is 13 amino acids long. Germline V gene sequence: CDR1 SGDLS, CDR2 YYNGEE. V lost 3 bases to trimming and J lost 4 bases, with 8 bases between them. The rearrangement joins TRBV9 to TRBJ2-1, with a weak D call TRBD1 (5 bases). This clonotype was obtained from an adult in good health. The source material was peripheral blood, sampled on day 0 of AZD1222 vaccination. The CDR3 loop reads CASSDTGYNEQFF. CDR3 in DNA: TGTGCCAGCAGCGACACAGGTTACAATGAGCAGTTCTTC. The variable domain in full, completed from reference TRBV9 and TRBJ2-1, reads DSGVTQTPKHLITATGQRVTLRCSPRSGDLSVYWYQQSLDQGLQFLIQYYNGEERAKGNILERFSAQQFPDLHSELNLSSLELGDSALYFCASSDTGYNEQFFGPGTRLTVL.